Listed below are T cell receptor beta chains from one sample, sequenced in a study of cytomegalovirus exposure and HLA in healthy donors. TCRdb's table, derived via immunoSEQ multiplex PCR, lists solely in-frame clones and lacks some. This sample has under 200,000 clones; less than 90% occur once, and the top ten carry 0.35% to 0.4%. Sequencing was done on a sample of PBMCs. The receptors shown here come from a boy between 2 and 15 years old in good health and CMV-seronegative. CDR3s include the opening cysteine and the closing phenylalanine or tryptophan. The D gene is left open where the match is weak. The size of a clone is reported for some rows only, either as once, few or many, or as a class for expanded clones.

j_call,clone_size,d_call,v_call,cdr3_aa,cdr3_nt
TRBJ2-3,.,TRBD2,TRBV19,CASSLLSGDITDTQYF,TGTGCCAGTAGTCTTCTTAGCGGGGATATCACAGATACGCAGTATTTT
TRBJ1-1,.,TRBD1,TRBV6-5,CASSYLGQVNTEAFF,TGTGCCAGCAGTTACCTCGGACAGGTGAACACTGAAGCTTTCTTT
TRBJ2-5,.,.,TRBV5-1,CASSFTGQETQYF,TGCGCCAGCAGTTTTACGGGTCAAGAGACCCAGTACTTC
TRBJ2-1,.,TRBD2,TRBV4-1,CASSQEGLAGGSYNEQFF,TGCGCCAGCAGCCAAGAAGGACTAGCGGGAGGGTCCTACAATGAGCAGTTCTTC
TRBJ1-5,.,.,TRBV5-8,CASSSRSQPQHF,TGTGCCAGCAGCTCGCGATCTCAGCCCCAGCATTTT
TRBJ2-5,.,.,TRBV5-1,CASSWGGAETQYF,TGCGCCAGCAGCTGGGGGGGGGCCGAGACCCAGTACTTC
TRBJ2-5,.,.,TRBV29-1,CSVVASSEQYF,TGCAGCGTTGTGGCTAGCTCTGAGCAGTACTTC
TRBJ2-4,few,.,TRBV27,CASSSGRGGDRAKNIQYF,TGTGCCAGCAGTTCAGGCAGGGGTGGTGATAGGGCCAAAAACATTCAGTACTTC
TRBJ1-1,.,.,TRBV29-1,CSVGGQGVMNTEAFF,TGCAGCGTTGGAGGACAAGGAGTCATGAACACTGAAGCTTTCTTT
TRBJ1-4,.,.,TRBV7-9,CASSSRGQGQPVNEKLFF,TGTGCCAGCAGCTCACGTGGTCAAGGACAGCCCGTTAATGAAAAACTGTTTTTT
TRBJ2-3,.,.,TRBV7-3,CASSGTRTDTQYF,TGTGCCAGCAGCGGGACACGCACAGATACGCAGTATTTT
TRBJ2-3,.,TRBD2,TRBV4-2,CASSQVGTSGGADTQYF,TGTGCCAGCAGCCAAGTGGGGACTAGCGGGGGCGCAGATACGCAGTATTTT
TRBJ2-6,few,.,TRBV10-3,CAAFGSPAGANVLTF,TGTGCCGCATTTGGGAGCCCGGCAGGGGCCAACGTCCTGACTTTC
TRBJ2-7,.,.,TRBV4-2,CASSQEQVGYEQYF,TGTGCCAGCAGCCAAGAACAGGTGGGGTACGAGCAGTACTTC
TRBJ1-5,.,.,TRBV5-1,CASSLVGEGQPQHF,TGCGCCAGCAGCTTGGTAGGGGAGGGTCAGCCCCAGCATTTT
TRBJ2-1,.,TRBD2,TRBV5-4,CASSLELQGLAGGEQFF,TGTGCCAGCAGCTTGGAGCTTCAAGGACTAGCGGGAGGTGAGCAGTTCTTC
TRBJ2-5,few,TRBD1,TRBV13,CASSRQGETQYF,TGTGCCAGCAGCCGACAGGGCGAGACCCAGTACTTC
TRBJ2-1,.,.,TRBV15,CATSREGRYNEQFF,TGTGCCACCAGCAGGGAGGGGCGCTACAATGAGCAGTTCTTC
TRBJ1-6,.,.,TRBV5-6,CASSVDSINSPLHF,TGTGCCAGCTCTGTGGACAGCATTAATTCACCCCTCCACTTT
TRBJ1-1,.,.,TRBV5-1,CASSRGGQNTEAFF,TGCGCCAGCAGCCGAGGGGGACAGAACACTGAAGCTTTCTTT
TRBJ1-5,.,TRBD1,TRBV14,CASSQDDRGHGQPQHF,TGTGCCAGCAGCCAAGACGACAGGGGGCACGGTCAGCCCCAGCATTTT
TRBJ2-1,.,.,TRBV18,CASSPSTGYEQFF,TGTGCCAGCTCACCGTCTACCGGTTATGAGCAGTTCTTC
TRBJ1-2,.,.,TRBV5-1,CASSLTGWRGGYTF,TGCGCCAGCAGCTTGACAGGTTGGCGAGGAGGCTACACCTTC
TRBJ2-4,.,TRBD1,TRBV7-9,CASIPYPGTGEDIQYF,TGTGCCAGCATCCCTTACCCGGGGACAGGGGAAGACATTCAGTACTTC
TRBJ2-2,.,.,TRBV27,CASSNLRNTGELFF,TGTGCCAGCAGCAACCTCAGGAACACCGGGGAGCTGTTTTTT
TRBJ1-3,.,.,TRBV25-1,CASRPRSQISGNTIYF,TGTGCCAGCAGGCCTAGGAGCCAAATCTCTGGAAACACCATATATTTT
TRBJ2-4,.,TRBD2,TRBV5-4,CASSSSGRAKNIQYF,TGTGCCAGCAGCTCTAGCGGGAGGGCCAAAAACATTCAGTACTTC
TRBJ1-1,.,TRBD1,TRBV7-8,CASSPTGDRTEAFF,TGTGCCAGCAGCCCTACAGGGGATAGGACTGAAGCTTTCTTT